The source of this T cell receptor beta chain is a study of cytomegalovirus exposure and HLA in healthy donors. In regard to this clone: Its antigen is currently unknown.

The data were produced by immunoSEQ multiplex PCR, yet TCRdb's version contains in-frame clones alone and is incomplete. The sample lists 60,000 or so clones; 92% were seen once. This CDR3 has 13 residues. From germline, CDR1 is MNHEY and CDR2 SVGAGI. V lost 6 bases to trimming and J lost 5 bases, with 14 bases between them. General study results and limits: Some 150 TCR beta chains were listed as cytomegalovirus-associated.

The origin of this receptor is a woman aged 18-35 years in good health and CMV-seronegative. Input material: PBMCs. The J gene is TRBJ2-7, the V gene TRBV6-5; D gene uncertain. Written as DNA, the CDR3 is TGTGCCAGCAGAACCAACCACTTTGACGAGCAGTACTTC. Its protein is CASRTNHFDEQYF.